These 10 T cell receptor beta chains came from one sample sequenced in a study of shared clonotypes between healthy human individuals. Clones were read by immunoSEQ multiplex PCR, and TCRdb kept only the in-frame ones, dropping some. This table holds some 200,000 clones, about 93% found once. The sequencing input was naive CD4+ T cells sorted from blood. Indicated subset: CD45RA+ positively selected. These receptors all come from a woman aged 25 to 39 in good health.

V usage is TRBV6-1 and J usage is TRBJ1-5; D may be TRBD1 (6 bases). CDR3 length: 19 amino acids. The V end lost 3 bases, the J end lost 0 bases, and 21 bases lay between the germline ends. CDR1 MNHNS and CDR2 SASEGT come from the germline V gene. CDR3 sequence reads: CASSEPGTPLTYSNQPQHF. The CDR3 nucleotides read TGTGCCAGCAGTGAGCCCGGGACACCACTTACCTATAGCAATCAGCCCCAGCATTTT.

The chain has TRBV7-9 and TRBJ2-7; weak D call: TRBD1 (5 bases). CDR3 length: 11 residues. CDR1 is SEHNR and CDR2 is FQNEAQ in the germline V gene (reference sequence). The ends were cut back, 3 bases at V and 5 bases at J, with 5 bases in the middle. CDR3 nucleotide sequence: TGTGCCAGCAGCTTCAGGGACGAGCAGTACTTC. Translating gives CASSFRDEQYF. The variable domain in full, completed from reference TRBV7-9 and TRBJ2-7, reads DTGVSQNPRHKITKRGQNVTFRCDPISEHNRLYWYRQTLGQGPEFLTYFQNEAQLEKSRLLSDRFSAERPKGSFSTLEIQRTEQGDSAMYLCASSFRDEQYFGPGTRLTVT.

The chain carries TRBV19 and TRBJ2-1, with D possibly being TRBD2 (6 bases). The V end lost 9 bases, the J end lost 6 bases, and 18 bases lay between the germline ends. The germline gives CDR1 LNHDA, CDR2 SQIVND (reference sequence). The CDR3 spans 14 residues. CDR3 in DNA: TGTGCCAGCCAACCACGGGAGTGGGGCAATGAGCAGTTCTTC. The encoded protein is CASQPREWGNEQFF.

This chain joins TRBV29-1 and TRBJ2-5; 13 nucleotides line up with TRBD2. Trimming cost V 5 bases and J 4 bases; bases outside gene matches: 1. This CDR3 has 13 residues. Looked up from germline, CDR1 is SQVTM and CDR2 is ANQGSEA. This CDR3 reads CSVRLAGGETQYF. The CDR3 region has the DNA TGCAGCGTTCGACTAGCGGGAGGAGAGACCCAGTACTTC.

The chain has TRBV14 and TRBJ2-1; 7 nucleotides line up with TRBD2. The germline gives CDR1 SGHDN, CDR2 FVKESK. CDR3 length: 17 residues. With V trimmed by 4 bases and J by 4 bases, 13 bases remained unmatched. The CDR3 loop is CASSRDTGLPAYNEQFF. CDR3 nucleotides: TGTGCCAGCAGCCGAGATACGGGACTACCGGCGTACAATGAGCAGTTCTTC.

The chain carries TRBV19 and TRBJ2-1, with 11 bases matching TRBD2. Germline CDR1 is LNHDA and CDR2 is SQIVND (reference sequence). The CDR3 is 17 residues long. Germline trimming cut 3 bases from V and 2 bases from J; bases unmatched to any gene: 6. In DNA form, the CDR3 reads TGTGCCAGTAGTATTGATAGCGGGAGGGGTGCCTACAATGAGCAGTTCTTC. Protein product: CASSIDSGRGAYNEQFF.

The gene calls are TRBV14 and TRBJ2-7; D may be TRBD2 (6 bases). V was clipped by 0 bases and J by 0 bases, with 18 bases between them. This CDR3 is 18 amino acids long. Germline values: CDR1 SGHDN, CDR2 FVKESK. The CDR3 loop reads CASSQDPLWRDLSYEQYF. Here the CDR3 DNA reads TGTGCCAGCAGCCAAGATCCCCTCTGGCGGGACCTCTCCTACGAGCAGTACTTC.

This clone was counted a single time. The rearrangement uses TRBV18 and TRBJ2-4; D not certain. Per the germline V gene, CDR1 is KGHSH and CDR2 is LQKENI. This CDR3 has 16 amino acids. Trimming pared 1 base from V and 0 bases from J, leaving 10 bases between. CDR3 sequence reads: CASSPLGDLAKNIQYF. Written as DNA, the CDR3 is TGTGCCAGCTCACCACTTGGAGACCTAGCCAAAAACATTCAGTACTTC.

V usage is TRBV28 and J usage is TRBJ1-5; D may be TRBD1 (6 bases). CDR3 length equals 16 residues. Trimming stripped 5 bases from V and 5 bases from J, with 19 bases between. From germline, CDR1 is MDHEN and CDR2 SYDVKM. The CDR3 nucleotides are TGTGCCAGCAGTCCGAAACAAGGGGGTCGGGATCAGCCCCAGCATTTT. As protein: CASSPKQGGRDQPQHF.

This clone was detected only once. The CDR3 region is CASSPEGERAREQFF. CDR3 DNA sequence: TGCGCCAGCAGCCCCGAGGGGGAGCGGGCTCGTGAGCAGTTCTTC. The chain carries TRBV5-1 and TRBJ2-1; D is possibly TRBD1 or TRBD2 (6 bases each). Germline CDR1 reads SGHRS; CDR2 reads YFSETQ. The V end lost 4 bases, the J end lost 9 bases, and 20 bases lay between the germline ends. The CDR3 consists of 15 residues.